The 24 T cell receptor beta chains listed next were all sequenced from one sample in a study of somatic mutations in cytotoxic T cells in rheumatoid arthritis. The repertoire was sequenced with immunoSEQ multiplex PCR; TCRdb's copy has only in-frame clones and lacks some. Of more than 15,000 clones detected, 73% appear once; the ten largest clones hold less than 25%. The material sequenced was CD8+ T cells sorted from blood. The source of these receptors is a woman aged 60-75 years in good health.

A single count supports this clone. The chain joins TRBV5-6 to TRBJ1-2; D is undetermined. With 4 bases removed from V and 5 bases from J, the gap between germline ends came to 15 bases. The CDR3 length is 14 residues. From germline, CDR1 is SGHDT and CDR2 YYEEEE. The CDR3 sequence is CASSPTEGEYGYTF. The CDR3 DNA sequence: TGTGCCAGCAGCCCTACTGAGGGAGAGTATGGCTACACCTTC.

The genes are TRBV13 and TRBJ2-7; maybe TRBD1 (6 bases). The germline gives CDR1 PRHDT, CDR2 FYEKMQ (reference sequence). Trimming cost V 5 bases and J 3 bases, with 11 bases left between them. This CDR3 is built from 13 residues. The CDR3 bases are TGTGCCAGCAGCCAGGGGCCCAACTACGAGCAGTACTTC. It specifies CASSQGPNYEQYF.

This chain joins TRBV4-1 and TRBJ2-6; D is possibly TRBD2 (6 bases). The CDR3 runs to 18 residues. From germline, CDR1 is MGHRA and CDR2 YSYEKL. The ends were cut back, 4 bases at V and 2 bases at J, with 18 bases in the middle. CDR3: CASSPRGGFWPGANVLTF. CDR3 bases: TGCGCCAGCAGCCCACGAGGAGGGTTTTGGCCTGGGGCCAACGTCCTGACTTTC.

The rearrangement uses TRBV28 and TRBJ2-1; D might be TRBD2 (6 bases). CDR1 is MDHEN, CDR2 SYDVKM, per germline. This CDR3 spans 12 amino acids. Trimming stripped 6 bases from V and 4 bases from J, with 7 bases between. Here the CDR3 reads CASSGGYNEQFF. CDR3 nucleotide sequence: TGTGCCAGCAGCGGGGGATACAATGAGCAGTTCTTC.

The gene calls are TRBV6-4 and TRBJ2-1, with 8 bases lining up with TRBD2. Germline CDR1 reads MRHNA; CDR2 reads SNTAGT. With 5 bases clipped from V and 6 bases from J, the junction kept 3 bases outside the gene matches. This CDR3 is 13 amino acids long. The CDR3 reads CASSSGTSNEQFF. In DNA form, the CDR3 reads TGTGCCAGCAGTTCCGGGACTAGCAATGAGCAGTTCTTC.

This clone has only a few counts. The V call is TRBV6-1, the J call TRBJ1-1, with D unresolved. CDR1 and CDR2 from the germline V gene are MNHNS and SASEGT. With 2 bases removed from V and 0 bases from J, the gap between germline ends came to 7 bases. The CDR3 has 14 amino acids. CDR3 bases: TGTGCCAGCAGTGAAAACCCCGTGAACACTGAAGCTTTCTTT. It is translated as CASSENPVNTEAFF.

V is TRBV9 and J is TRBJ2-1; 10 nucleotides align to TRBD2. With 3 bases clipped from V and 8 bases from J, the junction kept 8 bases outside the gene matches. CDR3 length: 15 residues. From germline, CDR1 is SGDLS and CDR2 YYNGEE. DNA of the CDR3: TGTGCCAGCAGCGCGGGGGCTAGCGGGAGCGATGAGCAGTTCTTC. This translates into CASSAGASGSDEQFF.

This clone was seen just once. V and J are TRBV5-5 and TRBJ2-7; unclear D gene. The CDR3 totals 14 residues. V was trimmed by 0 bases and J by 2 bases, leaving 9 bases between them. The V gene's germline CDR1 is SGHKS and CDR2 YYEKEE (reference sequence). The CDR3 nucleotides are TGTGCCAGCAGCTTGGAACAAGGCCCCTACGAGCAGTACTTC. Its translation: CASSLEQGPYEQYF.

CDR3 DNA: TGTGCCAGTAGTTGGACCAGCTCCTACGAGCAGTACTTC. It codes for CASSWTSSYEQYF. This rearrangement joins TRBV19 to TRBJ2-7; D is ambiguous. The CDR3 is 13 amino acids. V was clipped by 5 bases and J by 0 bases, with 8 bases between them. CDR1 and CDR2 (germline): LNHDA, SQIVND (reference sequence).

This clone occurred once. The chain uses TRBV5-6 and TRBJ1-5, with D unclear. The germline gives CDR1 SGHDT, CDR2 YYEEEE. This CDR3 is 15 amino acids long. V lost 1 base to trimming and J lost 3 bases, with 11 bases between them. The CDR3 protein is CASSLTRDANQPQHF. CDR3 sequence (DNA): TGTGCCAGCAGCTTGACCCGGGATGCCAATCAGCCCCAGCATTTT.

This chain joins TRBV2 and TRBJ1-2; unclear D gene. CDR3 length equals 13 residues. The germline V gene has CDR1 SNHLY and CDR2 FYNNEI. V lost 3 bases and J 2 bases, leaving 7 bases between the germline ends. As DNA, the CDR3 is TGTGCCAGCAGTGACAGGTCAAACTATGGCTACACCTTC. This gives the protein CASSDRSNYGYTF.

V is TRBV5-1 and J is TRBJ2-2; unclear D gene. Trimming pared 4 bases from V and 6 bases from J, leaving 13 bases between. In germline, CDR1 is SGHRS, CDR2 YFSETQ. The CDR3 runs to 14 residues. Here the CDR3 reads CASSLFQHSGELFF. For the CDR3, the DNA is TGCGCCAGCAGCCTGTTTCAACACTCCGGGGAGCTGTTTTTT.

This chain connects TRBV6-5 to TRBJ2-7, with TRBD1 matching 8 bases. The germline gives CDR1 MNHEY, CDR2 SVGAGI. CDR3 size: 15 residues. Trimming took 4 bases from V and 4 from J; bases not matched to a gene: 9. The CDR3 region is CASSSRGTGRYEQYF. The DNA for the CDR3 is TGTGCCAGCAGTTCCCGTGGGACAGGACGATACGAGCAGTACTTC.

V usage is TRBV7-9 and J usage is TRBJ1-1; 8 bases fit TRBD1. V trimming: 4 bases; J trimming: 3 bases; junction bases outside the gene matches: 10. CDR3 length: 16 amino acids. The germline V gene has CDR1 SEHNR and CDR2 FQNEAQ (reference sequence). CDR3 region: CASSSTLTGADTEAFF. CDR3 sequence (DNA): TGTGCCAGCAGCTCTACCCTGACAGGGGCCGACACTGAAGCTTTCTTT.

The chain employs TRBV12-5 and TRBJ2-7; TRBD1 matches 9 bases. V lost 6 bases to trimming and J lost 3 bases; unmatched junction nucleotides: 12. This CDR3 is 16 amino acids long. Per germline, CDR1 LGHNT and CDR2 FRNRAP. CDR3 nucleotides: TGTGCTAGTGGCAATCCCCCCGGGACAGGGATCTACGAGCAGTACTTC. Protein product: CASGNPPGTGIYEQYF.

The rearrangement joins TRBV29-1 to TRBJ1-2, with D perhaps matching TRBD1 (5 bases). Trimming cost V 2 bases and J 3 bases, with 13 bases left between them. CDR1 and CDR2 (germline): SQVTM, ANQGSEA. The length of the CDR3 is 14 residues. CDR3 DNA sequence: TGCAGCGTTGAAAGGGAGGGGATGGACTATGGCTACACCTTC. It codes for CSVEREGMDYGYTF.

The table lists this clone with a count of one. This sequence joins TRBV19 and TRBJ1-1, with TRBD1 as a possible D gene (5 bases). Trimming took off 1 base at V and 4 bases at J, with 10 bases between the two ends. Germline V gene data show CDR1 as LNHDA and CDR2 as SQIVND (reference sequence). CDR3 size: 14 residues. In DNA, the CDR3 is TGTGCCAGTAGTATAGGAAGGGGAGGCACTGAAGCTTTCTTT. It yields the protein CASSIGRGGTEAFF.

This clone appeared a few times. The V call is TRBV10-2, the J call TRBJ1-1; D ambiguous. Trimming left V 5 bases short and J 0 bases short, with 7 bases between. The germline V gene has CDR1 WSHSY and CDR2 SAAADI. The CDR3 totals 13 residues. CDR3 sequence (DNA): TGCGCCAGCAGTTTCGGACTGAACACTGAAGCTTTCTTT. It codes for CASSFGLNTEAFF.

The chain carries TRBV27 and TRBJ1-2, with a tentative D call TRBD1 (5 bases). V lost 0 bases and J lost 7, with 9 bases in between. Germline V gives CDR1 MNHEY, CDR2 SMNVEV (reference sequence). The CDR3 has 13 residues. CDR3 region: CASSLSRRAGYTF. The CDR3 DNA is TGTGCCAGCAGTTTATCGCGCAGGGCTGGCTACACCTTC.

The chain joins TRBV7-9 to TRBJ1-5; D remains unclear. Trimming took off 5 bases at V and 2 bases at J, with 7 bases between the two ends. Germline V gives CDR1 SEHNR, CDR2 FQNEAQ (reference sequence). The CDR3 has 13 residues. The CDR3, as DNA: TGTGCCAGCAGCCCCACCGGCAATCAGCCCCAGCATTTT. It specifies CASSPTGNQPQHF.

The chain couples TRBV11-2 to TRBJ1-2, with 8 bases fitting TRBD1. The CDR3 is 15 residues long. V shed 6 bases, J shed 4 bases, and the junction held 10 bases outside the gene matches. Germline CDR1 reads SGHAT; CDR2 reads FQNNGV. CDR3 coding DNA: TGTGCCAGCAGTTCGACCCGACAGGGGCGCTATGGCTACACCTTC. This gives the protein CASSSTRQGRYGYTF.

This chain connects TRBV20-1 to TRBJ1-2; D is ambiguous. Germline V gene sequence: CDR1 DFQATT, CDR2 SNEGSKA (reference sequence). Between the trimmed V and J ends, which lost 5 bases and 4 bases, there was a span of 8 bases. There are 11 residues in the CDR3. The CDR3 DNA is TGCAGTGCTTCTTCAGCCTATGGCTACACCTTC. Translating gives CSASSAYGYTF.

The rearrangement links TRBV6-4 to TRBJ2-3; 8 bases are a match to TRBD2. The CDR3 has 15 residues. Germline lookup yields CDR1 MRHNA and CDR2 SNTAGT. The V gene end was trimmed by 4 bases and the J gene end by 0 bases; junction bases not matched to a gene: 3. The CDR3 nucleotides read TGTGCCAGCAGTGGAACGGGGGGGAGCACAGATACGCAGTATTTT. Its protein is CASSGTGGSTDTQYF.

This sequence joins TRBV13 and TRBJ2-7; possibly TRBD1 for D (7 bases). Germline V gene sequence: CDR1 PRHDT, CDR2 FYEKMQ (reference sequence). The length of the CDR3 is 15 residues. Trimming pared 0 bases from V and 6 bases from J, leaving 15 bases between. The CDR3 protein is CASSLGRGTVGEQYF. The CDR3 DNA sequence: TGTGCCAGCAGCTTAGGCCGCGGGACAGTGGGCGAGCAGTACTTC.